This T cell receptor (beta chain) was profiled in a study of T cells in Graves' hyperthyroidism and ophthalmopathy. The sample, blood from the first hyperthyroidism diagnosis, precedes any ophthalmopathy symptoms. Researchers amplified the TCR beta CDR3 regions from RNA transcripts. HTBI primers were employed in a first-round RT-PCR of the TCR CDR3. TCRdb reanalysed the multiplex PCR reads using MiXCR and keeps one entry per CDR3 protein. In the table there are hundreds of thousands of distinct CDR3 sequences, around 20% of which are singletons. The CDR3 contains 15 residues. V was cut by 5 bases and J by 10 bases, with 18 bases left in between.

This TCR came from a woman aged 45-59 years with Graves' hyperthyroidism that later progressed to Graves' ophthalmopathy. Sequencing was done on a sample of blood. The chain joins TRBV12-3 or TRBV12-4 to TRBJ1-6, with D perhaps TRBD1 (5 bases). The CDR3 DNA reads TGTGCCAGCAGTCAAAATACGGGGGGGGGGTCACCCCTCCACTTT. This codes for CASSQNTGGGSPLHF.